The rows below give T cell receptor beta chains drawn from one sample of a study of blood T cell repertoires in COVID-19. Assay used: immunoSEQ multiplex PCR; TCRdb lists only in-frame clones, some missing. The profile shows 110,000 or so clones, around 87% of them singletons. Sequencing was done on a sample of peripheral blood. The source of these receptors is a human donor in a cohort sampled during active COVID-19. Both conserved end residues are part of each CDR3. The D gene is left open where the match is weak. Expanded clones get a size class; other rows say once, few or many, or leave the size out.

v_gene: TRBV10-1
j_gene: TRBJ2-3
abundance: -
d_gene: TRBD2
CDR3aa: CASSEWAGAADTQYF

v_gene: TRBV2
j_gene: TRBJ2-6
abundance: -
d_gene: -
CDR3aa: CASSEDPRLANVLTF

v_gene: TRBV3-1/TRBV3-2
j_gene: TRBJ1-4
abundance: -
d_gene: TRBD1
CDR3aa: CASSASGTGVATNEKLFF

v_gene: TRBV5-1
j_gene: TRBJ1-2
abundance: once
d_gene: TRBD1
CDR3aa: CASSPFRTGGAGGYTF

v_gene: TRBV5-1
j_gene: TRBJ2-3
abundance: -
d_gene: -
CDR3aa: CASSWRDPPSTDTQYF

v_gene: TRBV27
j_gene: TRBJ1-4
abundance: -
d_gene: TRBD1
CDR3aa: CASRRTGRTEKLFF

v_gene: TRBV19
j_gene: TRBJ2-2
abundance: -
d_gene: TRBD1
CDR3aa: CASRSRTGGAGNTGELFF

v_gene: TRBV14
j_gene: TRBJ1-1
abundance: -
d_gene: -
CDR3aa: CASSWGEARTEAFF

v_gene: TRBV10-1
j_gene: TRBJ1-6
abundance: -
d_gene: -
CDR3aa: CASSEGPNSPLHF

v_gene: TRBV11-3
j_gene: TRBJ1-2
abundance: once
d_gene: TRBD1
CDR3aa: CASSPETGGNYGYTF

v_gene: TRBV27
j_gene: TRBJ2-5
abundance: -
d_gene: -
CDR3aa: CASSFGRQETQYF

v_gene: TRBV27
j_gene: TRBJ2-3
abundance: -
d_gene: -
CDR3aa: CASSSTLADTQYF

v_gene: TRBV4-2
j_gene: TRBJ2-3
abundance: -
d_gene: TRBD1
CDR3aa: CASSRTGTGNTQYF

v_gene: TRBV5-1
j_gene: TRBJ1-3
abundance: -
d_gene: TRBD1
CDR3aa: CASSLVGQGILENTIYF

v_gene: TRBV7-7
j_gene: TRBJ2-7
abundance: -
d_gene: TRBD2
CDR3aa: CASSLVAGDEQYF

v_gene: TRBV6-5
j_gene: TRBJ2-1
abundance: -
d_gene: TRBD2
CDR3aa: CATLAGGNSEQFF

v_gene: TRBV19
j_gene: TRBJ1-1
abundance: -
d_gene: -
CDR3aa: CASSIVEYTEAFF

v_gene: TRBV5-5
j_gene: TRBJ2-4
abundance: once
d_gene: -
CDR3aa: CASSLEIGAAEVYF

v_gene: TRBV5-1
j_gene: TRBJ2-7
abundance: -
d_gene: TRBD1
CDR3aa: CASRMTGSYEQYF

v_gene: TRBV10-1
j_gene: TRBJ2-7
abundance: -
d_gene: TRBD2
CDR3aa: CASSELAGPLRYF

v_gene: TRBV6-6
j_gene: TRBJ2-1
abundance: -
d_gene: -
CDR3aa: CASSYSLLAQGYEQFF

v_gene: TRBV29-1
j_gene: TRBJ2-3
abundance: -
d_gene: -
CDR3aa: CSVAIASTDTQYF

v_gene: TRBV19
j_gene: TRBJ1-1
abundance: -
d_gene: -
CDR3aa: CASSIGDSRVTEAFF

v_gene: TRBV6-5
j_gene: TRBJ2-1
abundance: once
d_gene: TRBD1
CDR3aa: CASSSNRGNNEQFF

v_gene: TRBV5-1
j_gene: TRBJ2-3
abundance: -
d_gene: -
CDR3aa: CASKPGPQGDTQYF

v_gene: TRBV7-6
j_gene: TRBJ1-2
abundance: -
d_gene: -
CDR3aa: CASSPPGGEASYGYTF

v_gene: TRBV9
j_gene: TRBJ2-1
abundance: -
d_gene: TRBD2
CDR3aa: CASSVVAGPNSNEQFF

v_gene: TRBV18
j_gene: TRBJ2-4
abundance: -
d_gene: TRBD1
CDR3aa: CASSFDRGGGNIQYF

v_gene: TRBV5-1
j_gene: TRBJ1-2
abundance: -
d_gene: TRBD1
CDR3aa: CASSFGTGDYGYTF

v_gene: TRBV27
j_gene: TRBJ2-1
abundance: -
d_gene: TRBD2
CDR3aa: CASKWGGGYNEQFF

v_gene: TRBV9
j_gene: TRBJ2-2
abundance: -
d_gene: TRBD2
CDR3aa: CASSVDVAGVTGELFF

v_gene: TRBV12-3/TRBV12-4
j_gene: TRBJ1-2
abundance: -
d_gene: -
CDR3aa: CASSQTVNYGYTF

v_gene: TRBV15
j_gene: TRBJ2-2
abundance: -
d_gene: -
CDR3aa: CATSREWGGGNTGELFF

v_gene: TRBV15
j_gene: TRBJ2-3
abundance: -
d_gene: -
CDR3aa: CATSSRRSTDTQYF

v_gene: TRBV7-8
j_gene: TRBJ2-4
abundance: many
d_gene: -
CDR3aa: CASSLAEGVAKNIQYF

v_gene: TRBV25-1
j_gene: TRBJ2-4
abundance: -
d_gene: TRBD2
CDR3aa: CASSEPGLAGGIQYF

v_gene: TRBV5-1
j_gene: TRBJ1-4
abundance: -
d_gene: -
CDR3aa: CASSFTGSVNEKLFF

v_gene: TRBV19
j_gene: TRBJ1-2
abundance: few
d_gene: -
CDR3aa: CASSTGTTIYGYTF

v_gene: TRBV6-5
j_gene: TRBJ1-5
abundance: -
d_gene: TRBD1
CDR3aa: CASTRTGVRDQPQHF

v_gene: TRBV6-5
j_gene: TRBJ1-5
abundance: -
d_gene: -
CDR3aa: CASTTGGDQPQHF

v_gene: TRBV27
j_gene: TRBJ2-1
abundance: -
d_gene: TRBD1
CDR3aa: CASSSEGQVYNEQFF

v_gene: TRBV5-6
j_gene: TRBJ1-5
abundance: -
d_gene: -
CDR3aa: CASRSSGGNQPQHF

v_gene: TRBV3-1/TRBV3-2
j_gene: TRBJ1-2
abundance: once
d_gene: TRBD1
CDR3aa: CASSPEGQGASGYTF

v_gene: TRBV3-1/TRBV3-2
j_gene: TRBJ2-3
abundance: -
d_gene: -
CDR3aa: CASSPRSEYF

v_gene: TRBV14
j_gene: TRBJ1-1
abundance: -
d_gene: -
CDR3aa: CASSQVWQNTEAFF

v_gene: TRBV3-1/TRBV3-2
j_gene: TRBJ2-7
abundance: -
d_gene: -
CDR3aa: CASSRHNPYEQYF

v_gene: TRBV11-2
j_gene: TRBJ1-2
abundance: -
d_gene: TRBD1
CDR3aa: CASSLNRGPYGYTF

v_gene: TRBV5-1
j_gene: TRBJ2-5
abundance: -
d_gene: -
CDR3aa: CASSLDGRGTETQYF

v_gene: TRBV9
j_gene: TRBJ1-1
abundance: -
d_gene: -
CDR3aa: CASSVDPGGVTEAFF

v_gene: TRBV2
j_gene: TRBJ2-7
abundance: -
d_gene: TRBD1
CDR3aa: CASRLGQGAYEQYF

v_gene: TRBV2
j_gene: TRBJ2-1
abundance: -
d_gene: TRBD2
CDR3aa: CASSESTSGEQFF

v_gene: TRBV18
j_gene: TRBJ1-4
abundance: -
d_gene: -
CDR3aa: CASSPFSSGATNEKLFF

v_gene: TRBV5-5
j_gene: TRBJ2-1
abundance: -
d_gene: -
CDR3aa: CASSLEGGGYNEQFF

v_gene: TRBV28
j_gene: TRBJ1-1
abundance: -
d_gene: -
CDR3aa: CASSVSAGHNKGLTEAFF

v_gene: TRBV19
j_gene: TRBJ1-6
abundance: -
d_gene: -
CDR3aa: CASSIGRAGNSPLHF